These 29 T cell receptor beta chains originate from one sample sequenced in a study of monozygotic twins with inflammatory bowel disease. With the 5' RACE reads reprocessed, TCRdb shows one record per CDR3 protein and no DNA. This repertoire comprises about 200,000 distinct CDR3 sequences; its ten largest clones make up less than 9%. Material: blood. The origin of the receptors is a human donor with ulcerative colitis or Crohn's disease, or a healthy co-twin of an affected twin (not recorded which).

V gene TRBV5-4 combines with J gene TRBJ2-7; no DNA is available, so the TRBD1 call from TCRdb remains unchecked. Germline loops: CDR1 SGHNT, CDR2 YYREEE (reference sequence). The CDR3 extends over 14 amino acids. The CDR3 loop reads CASSVWGRGNEQYF.

The J gene is TRBJ1-1, the V gene TRBV13. CDR1 and CDR2 from the germline V gene are PRHDT and FYEKMQ (reference sequence). The CDR3 spans 11 residues. The CDR3 is CASSLISEAFF. Looking up the rest from reference TRBV13 and TRBJ1-1 gives the full variable domain: AAGVIQSPRHLIKEKRETATLKCYPIPRHDTVYWYQQGPGQDPQFLISFYEKMQSDKGSIPDRFSAQQFSDYHSELNMSSLELGDSALYFCASSLISEAFFGQGTRLTVV.

This sequence joins TRBV7-2 and TRBJ2-4. CDR3 length: 15 amino acids. The germline V gene has CDR1 SGHTA and CDR2 FQGNSA. This CDR3 reads CASSLPGLAKNIQYF.

J is TRBJ2-1 and V is TRBV6-1; lacking DNA, the TRBD1 call made by TCRdb goes unchecked. CDR3 length equals 16 residues. Germline V gives CDR1 MNHNS, CDR2 SASEGT. The CDR3 loop reads CASSTGTGNFYNEQFF.

This chain links TRBV4-3 with TRBJ2-1. Per the germline V gene, CDR1 is LGHNA and CDR2 is YSLEER. The CDR3 covers 15 residues. The CDR3 is CASSQEWQVYNEQFF.

The V gene is TRBV10-3, the J gene TRBJ1-1. Germline CDR1 ENHRY, CDR2 SYGVKD. This CDR3 has 12 amino acids. CDR3 in amino acids: CAITGGGAEAFF.

This chain joins TRBV19 and TRBJ2-3; the D gene TCRdb calls, TRBD1, cannot be checked with no DNA. CDR1 is LNHDA and CDR2 is SQIVND in the germline V gene (reference sequence). The length of the CDR3 is 17 residues. The CDR3 sequence is CASSIDPDRENTDTQYF. The variable domain in full, with the rest retrieved from reference TRBV19 and TRBJ2-3, is DGGITQSPKYLFRKEGQNVTLSCEQNLNHDAMYWYRQDPGQGLRLIYYSQIVNDFQKGDIAEGYSVSREKKESFPLTVTSAQKNPTAFYLCASSIDPDRENTDTQYFGPGTRLTVL.

V usage is TRBV7-2 and J usage is TRBJ2-7; with no DNA, the TCRdb D assignment of TRBD1 cannot be verified. Germline assignment: CDR1 SGHTA and CDR2 FQGNSA. The CDR3 has 15 residues. The CDR3: CASSFYQGVTYEQYF.

The chain links TRBV5-1 to TRBJ2-5; as DNA is missing, the TRBD1 call by TCRdb cannot be tested. CDR3 size: 14 residues. Per the germline V gene, CDR1 is SGHRS and CDR2 is YFSETQ. CDR3 sequence: CASSHIGQGETQYF.

The rearrangement links TRBV24-1 to TRBJ1-5; there is no DNA to check the TCRdb D call of TRBD1. Germline CDR1 is KGHDR and CDR2 is SFDVKD. The CDR3 length is 12 residues. The CDR3 sequence: CATGTENQPQHF.

The V and J genes are TRBV2 and TRBJ2-3; there is no DNA to check the TCRdb D call of TRBD1. Germline values: CDR1 SNHLY, CDR2 FYNNEI. The CDR3 covers 12 residues. Here the CDR3 reads CANRRDTDTQYF.

The rearrangement links TRBV27 to TRBJ2-1; TCRdb outputs TRBD1, but without DNA this stays unchecked. CDR1 and CDR2 (germline): MNHEY, SMNVEV (reference sequence). This CDR3 comprises 17 residues. The CDR3 loop is CASSRASQGSPYNEQFF.

The chain is built from TRBV5-8 and TRBJ2-1. Germline-derived CDR1 and CDR2 are SGHTS and YDEGEE. The CDR3 runs to 14 residues. The CDR3 is CASSFSERYNEQFF. Supplemented by reference TRBV5-8 and TRBJ2-1, the full variable domain reads EAGVTQSPTHLIKTRGQQATLRCSPISGHTSVYWYQQALGLGLQFLLWYDEGEERNRGNFPPRFSGRQFPNYSSELNVNALELEDSALYLCASSFSERYNEQFFGPGTRLTVL.

The chain combines TRBV18 with TRBJ2-7; there is no DNA to check the TCRdb D call of TRBD1. Per the germline V gene, CDR1 is KGHSH and CDR2 is LQKENI. The CDR3 is made up of 15 amino acids. CDR3 loop: CASSPGGQVGNEQYF. The variable domain in full, with the rest retrieved from reference TRBV18 and TRBJ2-7, is NAGVMQNPRHLVRRRGQEARLRCSPMKGHSHVYWYRQLPEEGLKFMVYLQKENIIDESGMPKERFSAEFPKEGPSILRIQQVVRGDSAAYFCASSPGGQVGNEQYFGPGTRLTVT.

V and J are TRBV6-2 or TRBV6-3 and TRBJ2-7; the TCRdb D gene call, TRBD1, has no DNA to confirm it. This CDR3 is built from 13 residues. CDR1 and CDR2 (germline): MNHEY, SVGEGT. CDR3 region: CASKWGSSYEQYF.

The chain links TRBV7-8 to TRBJ1-5; the D call from TCRdb, TRBD1, cannot be confirmed without DNA. There are 14 residues in the CDR3. Germline V gene data show CDR1 as SGHVS and CDR2 as FQNEAQ. CDR3 sequence reads: CASSLKGGNQPQHF. Variable domain in full (rest from reference TRBV7-8 and TRBJ1-5): GAGVSQSPRYKVAKRGQDVALRCDPISGHVSLFWYQQALGQGPEFLTYFQNEAQLDKSGLPSDRFFAERPEGSVSTLKIQRTQQEDSAVYLCASSLKGGNQPQHFGDGTRLSIL.

This sequence joins TRBV28 and TRBJ2-4; the TRBD2 assignment by TCRdb is unverifiable without DNA. From germline, CDR1 is MDHEN and CDR2 SYDVKM. This CDR3 has 15 residues. The CDR3 loop is CASSPPEGAKNIQYF.

The rearrangement links TRBV19 to TRBJ1-2. Germline CDR1 reads LNHDA; CDR2 reads SQIVND (reference sequence). The CDR3 is made up of 13 amino acids. This CDR3 is CASTARAGDGYTF.

The chain couples TRBV14 to TRBJ2-7; the TRBD1 assignment by TCRdb is unverifiable without DNA. The germline V gene has CDR1 SGHDN and CDR2 FVKESK. This CDR3 spans 14 amino acids. The CDR3 sequence: CASSQGGGLREQYF.

The chain is built from TRBV6-1 and TRBJ1-4; TCRdb indicates TRBD1, and absent DNA this call remains unverified. Germline CDR1 and CDR2: MNHNS and SASEGT. CDR3 length: 15 residues. This CDR3 reads CAILVGHSTNEKLFF.

The CDR3 sequence: CASSEGGAGNQPQHF. The V gene is TRBV6-1, the J gene TRBJ1-5; lacking DNA, the TRBD1 call made by TCRdb goes unchecked. Germline assignment: CDR1 MNHNS and CDR2 SASEGT. CDR3 length: 15 amino acids.

The chain combines TRBV7-2 with TRBJ1-6. Germline CDR1 reads SGHTA; CDR2 reads FQGNSA. The CDR3 totals 14 residues. CDR3 region: CASTGEGASSPLHF.

The chain links TRBV29-1 to TRBJ2-2; TCRdb picks TRBD1, but there is no DNA to check that call. Germline CDR1 is SQVTM and CDR2 is ANQGSEA. CDR3 length: 14 residues. The CDR3: CSGRDRTNTGELFF.

The chain carries TRBV5-1 and TRBJ1-3; the D call from TCRdb, TRBD1, cannot be confirmed without DNA. The CDR3 consists of 17 residues. Germline CDR1 and CDR2: SGHRS and YFSETQ. The CDR3 protein is CASSLDAGGRSGNTIYF.

The CDR3 is CASRDFVNTEAFF. The chain joins TRBV19 to TRBJ1-1. The CDR3 runs 13 residues. Germline CDR1 reads LNHDA; CDR2 reads SQIVND (reference sequence).

This chain's CDR3 is CASSVGENTEAFF. This chain links TRBV6-4 with TRBJ1-1. Germline V gene data show CDR1 as MRHNA and CDR2 as SNTAGT. The CDR3 is 13 residues long.

V is TRBV7-9 and J is TRBJ2-1. Germline V gives CDR1 SEHNR, CDR2 FQNEAQ (reference sequence). CDR3 length: 15 residues. CDR3 sequence reads: CASSSLRTLNNEQFF. The whole variable domain, filled in from reference TRBV7-9 and TRBJ2-1, reads DTGVSQNPRHKITKRGQNVTFRCDPISEHNRLYWYRQTLGQGPEFLTYFQNEAQLEKSRLLSDRFSAERPKGSFSTLEIQRTEQGDSAMYLCASSSLRTLNNEQFFGPGTRLTVL.

The rearrangement links TRBV9 to TRBJ1-1; TCRdb names TRBD1, which stays unverified in the absence of DNA. The CDR3 is 15 amino acids. Germline-derived CDR1 and CDR2 are SGDLS and YYNGEE. This chain's CDR3 is CASRPTGTGSEGAFF. Based on the CDR3 plus reference TRBV9 and TRBJ1-1, the full variable domain is DSGVTQTPKHLITATGQRVTLRCSPRSGDLSVYWYQQSLDQGLQFLIQYYNGEERAKGNILERFSAQQFPDLHSELNLSSLELGDSALYFCASRPTGTGSEGAFFGQGTRLTVV.

The rearrangement joins TRBV19 to TRBJ1-5; the D call from TCRdb, TRBD1, cannot be confirmed without DNA. Germline CDR1 LNHDA, CDR2 SQIVND (reference sequence). The CDR3 loop spans 13 amino acids. The CDR3 sequence is CASSIRGNQPQHF.